The source of this T cell receptor (beta chain) is a study of identical twins. A note on this clonotype: The antigen remains unidentified.

TCRdb called the 5' RACE reads again in MiXCR, with one record for every CDR3 protein. The table includes hundreds of thousands of distinct CDR3 sequences, approximately 24% detected once. Notes on the study in general: The study reached conclusions through statistical analysis that was cross-sectional, not following the same donors. Invariant populations such as MAIT and iNKT cells could partly muddle zero-insertion analyses.

V shed 3 bases and J shed 7 bases, with 12 bases lying between them. CDR3 length: 14 residues. This sample was also put to use in a study of T cells expressing NK-cell markers. As that report states: Researchers report these clonotypes also headed the CD3+CD56-NKG2C+ fraction in a few donors.

This chain uses TRBV12-3 or TRBV12-4 with TRBJ1-4, with a tentative D call TRBD1 (5 bases). Sequenced input: CD4+ T cells sorted from blood. This clonotype originated in a woman aged 18-35 years in good health. The CDR3 sequence is CASSLGGTAEKLFF. The CDR3 bases are TGTGCCAGCAGTTTGGGGGGTACGGCTGAAAAACTGTTTTTT.